These T cell receptor beta chains were read from a single sample in a study of T-cell reconstitution after alpha-beta-depleted transplantation in children. In TCRdb, the PCR reads were re-called with MiXCR into one record per CDR3 protein. Of some 500,000 distinct CDR3 sequences in the sample, approximately 32% were seen once. The sample in question was PBMCs from the stem cell graft donor, obtained from the stem cell graft. These receptors all stem from a human donor who donated a stem cell graft to a child with aplastic anemia. Both conserved end residues are part of each CDR3. D genes are given only for firm matches. Size is stated for part of the rows, as once, few or many counts, or as a class when the clone is expanded.

V gene: TRBV6-5
J gene: TRBJ1-2
D gene: TRBD1
clone size: few
CDR3 DNA: TGTGCCAGCAGTTACGGCCTGAATTCGGGACAGGGCAGCTCTGGCTACACCTTC
CDR3 protein: CASSYGLNSGQGSSGYTF

V gene: TRBV5-1
J gene: TRBJ1-4
D gene: -
clone size: few
CDR3 DNA: TGCGCCAGCAGCTTAGGACACTCCGGGGAAAAACTGTTTTTT
CDR3 protein: CASSLGHSGEKLFF

V gene: TRBV7-9
J gene: TRBJ2-6
D gene: -
clone size: -
CDR3 DNA: TGTGCCAGCTCAGAGAGCTCTGGGGCCAACGTCCTGACTTTC
CDR3 protein: CASSESSGANVLTF

V gene: TRBV12-3/TRBV12-4
J gene: TRBJ1-1
D gene: TRBD1
clone size: -
CDR3 DNA: TGTGCCAGCAGTCCCTCGCAGGGGGGAGGGACTGAAGCTTTCTTT
CDR3 protein: CASSPSQGGGTEAFF

V gene: TRBV28
J gene: TRBJ2-5
D gene: -
clone size: -
CDR3 DNA: TGTGCCAGCAATTCTGCCGGGACTGGGCTAGGGACCCAGTACTTC
CDR3 protein: CASNSAGTGLGTQYF

V gene: TRBV7-8
J gene: TRBJ2-3
D gene: -
clone size: few
CDR3 DNA: TGTGCCAGCAGCTTAGTGGGAGCCCCCGCCGGAACGCAGTATTTT
CDR3 protein: CASSLVGAPAGTQYF

V gene: TRBV12-3/TRBV12-4
J gene: TRBJ2-3
D gene: TRBD1
clone size: -
CDR3 DNA: TGTGCCAGCAGCCACCGACAGGGGACTACAGATACGCAGTATTTT
CDR3 protein: CASSHRQGTTDTQYF

V gene: TRBV6-4
J gene: TRBJ2-5
D gene: TRBD2
clone size: -
CDR3 DNA: TGTGCCAGCAGTCCCGGGACTACGAGTGAGACCCAGTACTTC
CDR3 protein: CASSPGTTSETQYF

V gene: TRBV7-6
J gene: TRBJ2-5
D gene: TRBD1
clone size: -
CDR3 DNA: TGTGCCAGCAGCTTAGCGCGACAGGGTGAAAAGACCCAGTACTTC
CDR3 protein: CASSLARQGEKTQYF

V gene: TRBV20-1
J gene: TRBJ2-3
D gene: TRBD2
clone size: -
CDR3 DNA: TGCAGTGCTAGCGGGAGGTCTAGCACAGATACGCAGTATTTT
CDR3 protein: CSASGRSSTDTQYF

V gene: TRBV12-3/TRBV12-4
J gene: TRBJ2-7
D gene: TRBD1
clone size: -
CDR3 DNA: TGTGCCAGCAGTTCCCCGGACAGGTCGTCCTACGAGCAGTACTTC
CDR3 protein: CASSSPDRSSYEQYF

V gene: TRBV3-1
J gene: TRBJ1-4
D gene: -
clone size: -
CDR3 DNA: TGTGCCAGCAGCGATACAGCCTACAGGGTCTCACGGGAAAAACTGTTTTTT
CDR3 protein: CASSDTAYRVSREKLFF

V gene: TRBV29-1
J gene: TRBJ1-2
D gene: -
clone size: -
CDR3 DNA: TGCAGCGTCAATACTAACTATGGCTACACCTTC
CDR3 protein: CSVNTNYGYTF

V gene: TRBV9
J gene: TRBJ1-5
D gene: -
clone size: few
CDR3 DNA: TGTGCCAGCAGCGTAGATCAGGGTCAGCCCCAGCATTTT
CDR3 protein: CASSVDQGQPQHF

V gene: TRBV20-1
J gene: TRBJ2-1
D gene: -
clone size: -
CDR3 DNA: TGCAGTCCCCGGGGGATAAACTACAATGAGCAGTTCTTC
CDR3 protein: CSPRGINYNEQFF

V gene: TRBV21-1
J gene: TRBJ2-1
D gene: -
clone size: few
CDR3 DNA: TGTGCCAGCAGCATTTCGACTAGCGGGAGCTCCTACAATGAGCAGTTCTTC
CDR3 protein: CASSISTSGSSYNEQFF

V gene: TRBV20-1
J gene: TRBJ2-3
D gene: TRBD2
clone size: -
CDR3 DNA: TGCAGTGCTAGGGGGGGACTAGCGGGCGCCACAGATACGCAGTATTTT
CDR3 protein: CSARGGLAGATDTQYF

V gene: TRBV29-1
J gene: TRBJ1-1
D gene: -
clone size: -
CDR3 DNA: TGCAGCGTTGATTTTCCAGGGAAGACTGAAGCTTTCTTT
CDR3 protein: CSVDFPGKTEAFF

V gene: TRBV20-1
J gene: TRBJ2-7
D gene: -
clone size: -
CDR3 DNA: TGCAGTGCTATCAGGGACTCCTACGAGCAGTACTTC
CDR3 protein: CSAIRDSYEQYF

V gene: TRBV19
J gene: TRBJ2-1
D gene: -
clone size: -
CDR3 DNA: TGTGCCAGTAGTATTGGGAGCGGTAGTTACAATGAGCAGTTCTTC
CDR3 protein: CASSIGSGSYNEQFF

V gene: TRBV7-2
J gene: TRBJ1-2
D gene: -
clone size: few
CDR3 DNA: TGTGCCAGCAGCACTATCGGACTGGGCTACACCTTC
CDR3 protein: CASSTIGLGYTF

V gene: TRBV3-1
J gene: TRBJ1-1
D gene: -
clone size: few
CDR3 DNA: TGTGCCAGCAGCCAAGAAAGGCGGGAGAACACTGAAGCTTTCTTT
CDR3 protein: CASSQERRENTEAFF

V gene: TRBV7-2
J gene: TRBJ2-7
D gene: -
clone size: many
CDR3 DNA: TGTGCCAGCAGCTTAGGGAGTGGCGTTGCTTCCTACGAGCAGTACTTC
CDR3 protein: CASSLGSGVASYEQYF

V gene: TRBV12-3/TRBV12-4
J gene: TRBJ1-2
D gene: TRBD1
clone size: -
CDR3 DNA: TGTGCCAGCAGTCCAACACCAGGGGGAAAAGGCTACACCTTC
CDR3 protein: CASSPTPGGKGYTF

V gene: TRBV5-5
J gene: TRBJ1-5
D gene: TRBD1
clone size: -
CDR3 DNA: TGTGCCAGCAGCCGGGGGGACAGGGGGCTTCAGCCCCAGCATTTT
CDR3 protein: CASSRGDRGLQPQHF

V gene: TRBV5-1
J gene: TRBJ2-1
D gene: TRBD1
clone size: few
CDR3 DNA: TGCGCCAGCAGCCCAGACAGGGCTGGGTACAATGAGCAGTTCTTC
CDR3 protein: CASSPDRAGYNEQFF

V gene: TRBV18
J gene: TRBJ2-7
D gene: -
clone size: -
CDR3 DNA: TGTGCCAGCTCACCGCTCAGGAGCCTCTCCTACGAGCAGTACTTC
CDR3 protein: CASSPLRSLSYEQYF

V gene: TRBV15
J gene: TRBJ2-1
D gene: -
clone size: -
CDR3 DNA: TGTGCCACCAGCAGGGCTGACATAGGAGGCTACAATGAGCAGTTCTTC
CDR3 protein: CATSRADIGGYNEQFF

V gene: TRBV30
J gene: TRBJ2-5
D gene: -
clone size: -
CDR3 DNA: TGTGCCTGGAGAGTGTACTTACAAGAGACCCAGTACTTC
CDR3 protein: CAWRVYLQETQYF

V gene: TRBV7-2
J gene: TRBJ2-1
D gene: TRBD2
clone size: -
CDR3 DNA: TGTGCCAGCAGCTTAGCGACCGGGACGGGGGGATCCGATGAGCAGTTCTTC
CDR3 protein: CASSLATGTGGSDEQFF

V gene: TRBV5-4
J gene: TRBJ2-4
D gene: -
clone size: -
CDR3 DNA: TGTGCCAGCAGCCCCGGAGGGGACAGAATAAACATTCAGTACTTC
CDR3 protein: CASSPGGDRINIQYF

V gene: TRBV11-2
J gene: TRBJ1-5
D gene: -
clone size: -
CDR3 DNA: TGTGCCAGCAGCTTAGAAAGGACAGACTATAGCAATCAGCCCCAGCATTTT
CDR3 protein: CASSLERTDYSNQPQHF

V gene: TRBV7-8
J gene: TRBJ1-3
D gene: -
clone size: -
CDR3 DNA: TGTGCCAGCAGCCCGCCTTTTGGAAACACGGGACCAGTGGGAGGAAACACCATATATTTT
CDR3 protein: CASSPPFGNTGPVGGNTIYF

V gene: TRBV7-2
J gene: TRBJ1-1
D gene: TRBD1
clone size: -
CDR3 DNA: TGTGCCAGCAGTCGAGATAGACAGGGCTCCGAAGCTTTCTTT
CDR3 protein: CASSRDRQGSEAFF

V gene: TRBV10-2
J gene: TRBJ1-5
D gene: -
clone size: few
CDR3 DNA: TGCGCCAGCCGCCGGGAGGGCGGAAACCAGCCCCAGCATTTT
CDR3 protein: CASRREGGNQPQHF

V gene: TRBV9
J gene: TRBJ2-2
D gene: -
clone size: few
CDR3 DNA: TGTGCCAGCAGCGTTAGTCCTGGAGGGGCTGGGGGCACCGGGGAGCTGTTTTTT
CDR3 protein: CASSVSPGGAGGTGELFF

V gene: TRBV25-1
J gene: TRBJ1-6
D gene: -
clone size: -
CDR3 DNA: TGTGCCAGCAGTGAACAACAGGGTAATAATTCACCCCTCCACTTT
CDR3 protein: CASSEQQGNNSPLHF

V gene: TRBV7-2
J gene: TRBJ2-1
D gene: TRBD2
clone size: few
CDR3 DNA: TGTGCCAGCAGCTCAGCGGGGAGCTCCTACAATGAGCAGTTCTTC
CDR3 protein: CASSSAGSSYNEQFF

V gene: TRBV10-1
J gene: TRBJ1-1
D gene: -
clone size: few
CDR3 DNA: TGCGCCAGCAGTGAGTCGTGGGGGTCTGAAGCTTTCTTT
CDR3 protein: CASSESWGSEAFF

V gene: TRBV9
J gene: TRBJ1-1
D gene: -
clone size: -
CDR3 DNA: TGTGCCAGCAGCGCGCAACAGGGTACGAACACTGAAGCTTTCTTT
CDR3 protein: CASSAQQGTNTEAFF

V gene: TRBV6-1
J gene: TRBJ2-7
D gene: -
clone size: few
CDR3 DNA: TGTGCCAGCAGTGAACAGGCAACCTACGAGCAGTACTTC
CDR3 protein: CASSEQATYEQYF

V gene: TRBV20-1
J gene: TRBJ1-5
D gene: -
clone size: -
CDR3 DNA: TGCAGTGCTAGAGATGGGGGGCAGGCAAATCAGCCCCAGCATTTT
CDR3 protein: CSARDGGQANQPQHF

V gene: TRBV20-1
J gene: TRBJ2-7
D gene: -
clone size: -
CDR3 DNA: TGCAGTGCTAGGCAGGAGAGGAGAAACTACGAGCAGTACTTC
CDR3 protein: CSARQERRNYEQYF

V gene: TRBV7-9
J gene: TRBJ2-5
D gene: -
clone size: -
CDR3 DNA: TGTGCCAGCAGCTTAATGCTAAATCGAGGAGAGACCCAGTACTTC
CDR3 protein: CASSLMLNRGETQYF

V gene: TRBV18
J gene: TRBJ1-1
D gene: -
clone size: -
CDR3 DNA: TGTGCCAGCTCACCACTCGGGCAGATGAACACTGAAGCTTTCTTT
CDR3 protein: CASSPLGQMNTEAFF

V gene: TRBV20-1
J gene: TRBJ1-2
D gene: -
clone size: -
CDR3 DNA: TGCAGTGCTAGGGACTCTAGGCTTGTAGGTGGCTACACCTTC
CDR3 protein: CSARDSRLVGGYTF

V gene: TRBV14
J gene: TRBJ1-2
D gene: -
clone size: -
CDR3 DNA: TGTGCCAGCAGCCTTGGCCTGACGACTAACTATGGCTACACCTTC
CDR3 protein: CASSLGLTTNYGYTF

V gene: TRBV7-2
J gene: TRBJ1-3
D gene: TRBD1
clone size: -
CDR3 DNA: TGTGCCAGCAGCTTAGCCCGGGACAGGGTTAACACCATATATTTT
CDR3 protein: CASSLARDRVNTIYF

V gene: TRBV12-3/TRBV12-4
J gene: TRBJ1-2
D gene: TRBD1
clone size: -
CDR3 DNA: TGTGCCAGCAGCACCAAACCAGGGGGTCCCTTCAACTATGGCTACACCTTC
CDR3 protein: CASSTKPGGPFNYGYTF

V gene: TRBV7-2
J gene: TRBJ1-3
D gene: -
clone size: -
CDR3 DNA: TGTGCCAGCAGCTGGAGGGGGGGGACGGAGATATATTTT
CDR3 protein: CASSWRGGTEIYF

V gene: TRBV29-1
J gene: TRBJ2-1
D gene: -
clone size: -
CDR3 DNA: TGCAGCCTTTCGGAGACCGGTTACAATGAGCAGTTCTTC
CDR3 protein: CSLSETGYNEQFF

V gene: TRBV27
J gene: TRBJ2-1
D gene: TRBD1
clone size: -
CDR3 DNA: TGTGCCAGCAGGTGGACAGGGGTGGGCAATGAGCAGTTCTTC
CDR3 protein: CASRWTGVGNEQFF

V gene: TRBV20-1
J gene: TRBJ2-7
D gene: TRBD1
clone size: -
CDR3 DNA: TGCAGTGCCGAGGACAGGGATTTGAACTACGAGCAGTACTTC
CDR3 protein: CSAEDRDLNYEQYF

V gene: TRBV20-1
J gene: TRBJ2-7
D gene: TRBD2
clone size: -
CDR3 DNA: TGCAGTGCTAAGCGAGGGAGGGCTTACGAGCAGTACTTC
CDR3 protein: CSAKRGRAYEQYF

V gene: TRBV20-1
J gene: TRBJ1-5
D gene: -
clone size: -
CDR3 DNA: TGCAGTGCTAGGCGGGCACAGGGAGGACAGCCCCAGCATTTT
CDR3 protein: CSARRAQGGQPQHF